The 19 T cell receptor beta chains given below trace back to one sample, sequenced in a study of shared clonotypes between healthy human individuals. Measured with immunoSEQ multiplex PCR; TCRdb has only the in-frame clones, and not every one. Found here are under 1,100,000 clones, more than 60% of them singletons; the top ten hold roughly 1.5%. The specimen was memory CD4+ T cells sorted from blood. As to subset: CD45RA-negative fraction. These receptors were taken from a man aged 18 to 35 in good health.

This rearrangement joins TRBV5-1 to TRBJ2-1; D remains unclear. V lost 7 bases and J lost 6, with 17 bases in between. CDR1 and CDR2 from the germline V gene are SGHRS and YFSETQ. The CDR3 extends over 14 amino acids. The CDR3 loop reads CASARTPISNEQFF. The CDR3 region has the DNA TGCGCCAGCGCCCGAACACCTATCAGCAATGAGCAGTTCTTC.

This clone was detected a few times. The J gene is TRBJ2-7, the V gene TRBV5-6, with no clear D. Germline V gene sequence: CDR1 SGHDT, CDR2 YYEEEE. The CDR3 consists of 13 residues. V was shortened by 5 bases and J by 4 bases, with 13 bases between the two germline ends. CDR3 region: CASRGSKKYEQYF. The CDR3 DNA reads as TGTGCCAGCAGAGGGTCAAAGAAGTACGAGCAGTACTTC. The variable domain in full, completed from reference TRBV5-6 and TRBJ2-7, reads DAGVTQSPTHLIKTRGQQVTLRCSPKSGHDTVSWYQQALGQGPQFIFQYYEEEERQRGNFPDRFSGHQFPNYSSELNVNALLLGDSALYLCASRGSKKYEQYFGPGTRLTVT.

The chain is built from TRBV10-3 and TRBJ1-2, with unresolved D. The CDR3 is made up of 15 amino acids. CDR1 ENHRY and CDR2 SYGVKD come from the germline V gene. V was trimmed by 5 bases and J by 7 bases, leaving 20 bases between them. CDR3 DNA sequence: TGTGCCATCAGTCCCCTCTCGGCTCCCGGGTCTGGCTACACCTTC. Protein product: CAISPLSAPGSGYTF.

V and J are TRBV13 and TRBJ2-5, with 8 bases identical to TRBD2. In germline, CDR1 is PRHDT, CDR2 FYEKMQ (reference sequence). V shed 5 bases, J shed 6 bases, and the junction held 14 bases outside the gene matches. This CDR3 is built from 16 residues. For the CDR3, the DNA is TGTGCCAGCAGCCCCACTCCGGGGGGGGGCACGAAGACCCAGTACTTC. The encoded protein is CASSPTPGGGTKTQYF. The whole variable domain, filled in from reference TRBV13 and TRBJ2-5, reads AAGVIQSPRHLIKEKRETATLKCYPIPRHDTVYWYQQGPGQDPQFLISFYEKMQSDKGSIPDRFSAQQFSDYHSELNMSSLELGDSALYFCASSPTPGGGTKTQYFGPGTRLLVL.

The rearrangement links TRBV7-6 to TRBJ2-7, with a tentative D call TRBD2 (6 bases). Germline CDR1 and CDR2: SGHVS and FNYEAQ. The CDR3 loop spans 15 amino acids. Trimming shortened V by 4 bases and J by 4 bases, and 17 bases separated the two germline ends. CDR3 residues: CASSSQGGALYEQYF. The CDR3 nucleotides read TGTGCCAGCAGCTCCCAAGGCGGGGCCCTTTACGAGCAGTACTTC.

The chain is built from TRBV25-1 and TRBJ2-5; a weak D match, TRBD1 (5 bases). Trimming cost V 5 bases and J 5 bases, with 12 bases left between them. This CDR3 is 13 amino acids long. CDR1 and CDR2 (germline): MGHDK, SYGVNS. This chain's CDR3 is CASSNRMYETQYF. The CDR3 DNA is TGTGCCAGCAGTAACAGGATGTATGAGACCCAGTACTTC. Full variable domain (outside the CDR3, taken from reference TRBV25-1 and TRBJ2-5): EADIYQTPRYLVIGTGKKITLECSQTMGHDKMYWYQQDPGMELHLIHYSYGVNSTEKGDLSSESTVSRIRTEHFPLTLESARPSHTSQYLCASSNRMYETQYFGPGTRLLVL.

CDR3 in amino acids: CASSGTLDTQYF. In nucleotides, the CDR3 is TGTGCCAGCAGTGGGACCCTGGATACGCAGTATTTT. This rearrangement joins TRBV2 to TRBJ2-3; no clear D. CDR3 length equals 12 residues. Germline lookup yields CDR1 SNHLY and CDR2 FYNNEI. V was clipped by 4 bases and J by 6 bases, with 8 bases between them.

The CDR3 sequence is CSVEAGANVLTF. The CDR3 nucleotides read TGCAGCGTTGAGGCTGGGGCCAACGTCCTGACTTTC. The rearrangement uses TRBV29-1 and TRBJ2-6; D ambiguous. CDR3 length: 12 amino acids. Trimming took 3 bases from V and 2 from J, leaving 2 bases between them. Germline CDR1 SQVTM, CDR2 ANQGSEA.

At least ten counts were recorded for this clone. J is TRBJ1-1 and V is TRBV5-4; 8 positions agree with TRBD1. The germline V gene has CDR1 SGHNT and CDR2 YYREEE (reference sequence). The CDR3 runs 14 residues. V was clipped by 5 bases and J by 3 bases; unmatched bases: 6. The CDR3 here is CASRPQGAYTEAFF. For the CDR3, the DNA is TGTGCCAGCAGGCCTCAGGGGGCCTACACTGAAGCTTTCTTT.

The chain recombines TRBV5-1 with TRBJ2-1; 10 bases align to TRBD2. V was pared by 4 bases and J by 0 bases, with 4 bases of the junction left unmatched. Germline V lookup: CDR1 SGHRS, CDR2 YFSETQ. The CDR3 consists of 16 residues. The CDR3 is CASSPPSGSSYNEQFF. In DNA, the CDR3 is TGCGCCAGCAGCCCGCCTAGCGGGAGCTCCTACAATGAGCAGTTCTTC. Full variable domain (remainder filled in from reference TRBV5-1 and TRBJ2-1): KAGVTQTPRYLIKTRGQQVTLSCSPISGHRSVSWYQQTPGQGLQFLFEYFSETQRNKGNFPGRFSGRQFSNSRSEMNVSTLELGDSALYLCASSPPSGSSYNEQFFGPGTRLTVL.

This clone has only a few counts. CDR3 sequence reads: CASSENRERDEQFF. In DNA, the CDR3 is TGCGCCAGCAGTGAAAACAGGGAAAGGGATGAGCAGTTCTTC. The rearrangement joins TRBV10-2 to TRBJ2-1, with D possibly being TRBD1 (6 bases). CDR3 size: 14 residues. Per the germline V gene, CDR1 is WSHSY and CDR2 is SAAADI. Trimming cost V 3 bases and J 8 bases, with 14 bases left between them.

The rearrangement joins TRBV4-1 to TRBJ1-2; TRBD1 is a possible D gene (6 bases). Germline V gene sequence: CDR1 MGHRA, CDR2 YSYEKL. Trimming took 5 bases from V and 11 from J, leaving 18 bases between them. CDR3 length equals 13 residues. Written as DNA, the CDR3 is TGCGCCAGCAGCTCGAGCGAAACTAGGGGGTACACCTTC. Protein sequence: CASSSSETRGYTF.

V gene TRBV27 combines with J gene TRBJ2-6, with D possibly matching TRBD2 (5 bases). This CDR3 has 13 residues. Between the trimmed V and J ends, which lost 9 bases and 2 bases, there was a span of 8 bases. The germline V gene has CDR1 MNHEY and CDR2 SMNVEV (reference sequence). CDR3 sequence (DNA): TGTGCCAGGGCGGGCCCTGGGGCCAACGTCCTGACTTTC. Amino acids: CARAGPGANVLTF.

This chain uses TRBV11-2 with TRBJ1-2, with 8 bases lining up with TRBD1. The CDR3 sequence is 13 residues long. Germline V CDR1 and CDR2: SGHAT, FQNNGV. The V gene end was trimmed by 3 bases and the J gene end by 6 bases; junction bases not matched to a gene: 3. The CDR3 loop reads CASSFLDRDGYTF. The CDR3 nucleotides read TGTGCCAGCAGCTTTTTGGACAGGGATGGCTACACCTTC.

The chain couples TRBV7-9 to TRBJ1-2; no clear D. CDR3 size: 13 residues. Germline assignment: CDR1 SEHNR and CDR2 FQNEAQ (reference sequence). Trimming left V 4 bases short and J 1 base short, with 7 bases between. For the CDR3, the DNA is TGTGCCAGCAGCTCCCAGTTTAACTATGGCTACACCTTC. This gives the protein CASSSQFNYGYTF.

The rearrangement joins TRBV14 to TRBJ1-1, with 8 bases lining up with TRBD1. Trimming removed 2 bases from V and 5 bases from J; junction bases left unmatched: 16. CDR1 is SGHDN, CDR2 FVKESK, per germline. CDR3 length equals 18 residues. The CDR3 DNA reads TGTGCCAGCAGCCAAACGACCGGGACAGGCTCCAGAAGGACTGAAGCTTTCTTT. This sequence encodes CASSQTTGTGSRRTEAFF.

This chain links TRBV7-2 with TRBJ2-7; possible D gene TRBD1, 5 bases. The CDR3 sequence is 15 residues long. V was trimmed by 0 bases and J by 3 bases, leaving 12 bases between them. CDR1 and CDR2 (germline): SGHTA, FQGNSA. CDR3 region: CASSLAQDTYYEQYF. The CDR3 DNA reads as TGTGCCAGCAGCTTAGCGCAGGACACCTACTACGAGCAGTACTTC.

J is TRBJ1-1 and V is TRBV6-1; TRBD1 aligns across 10 bases. The germline CDR1 and CDR2 sequences are MNHNS and SASEGT. The CDR3 spans 13 residues. J lost 4 bases, V lost 7 bases, and 3 bases had no gene match. The chain's CDR3 is CASTDRGPTEAFF. DNA for the CDR3: TGTGCCAGCACCGACAGGGGGCCCACTGAAGCTTTCTTT.

This chain connects TRBV6-4 to TRBJ1-1; TRBD1 matches 7 bases. CDR3 length: 14 residues. V lost 0 bases, J lost 5 bases, and 3 bases stayed unmatched. Germline V gene lookup returns CDR1 MRHNA and CDR2 SNTAGT. DNA of the CDR3: TGTGCCAGCAGTGACTCCGACAGGGAGACTGAAGCTTTCTTT. Protein sequence: CASSDSDRETEAFF.